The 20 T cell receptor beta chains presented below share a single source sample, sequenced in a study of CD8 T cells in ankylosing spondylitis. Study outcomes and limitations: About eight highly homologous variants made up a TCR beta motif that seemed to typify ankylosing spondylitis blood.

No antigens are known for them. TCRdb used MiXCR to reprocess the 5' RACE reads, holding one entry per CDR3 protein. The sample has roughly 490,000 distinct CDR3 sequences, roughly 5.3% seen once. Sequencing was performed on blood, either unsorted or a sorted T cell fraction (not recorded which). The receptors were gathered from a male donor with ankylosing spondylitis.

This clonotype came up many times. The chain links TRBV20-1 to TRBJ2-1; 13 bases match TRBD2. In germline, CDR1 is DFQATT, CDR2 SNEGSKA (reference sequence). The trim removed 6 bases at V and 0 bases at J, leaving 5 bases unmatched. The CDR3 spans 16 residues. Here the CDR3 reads CSAGTSGIGSYNEQFF. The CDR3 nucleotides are TGCAGTGCGGGGACTAGCGGGATTGGCTCCTACAATGAGCAGTTCTTC.

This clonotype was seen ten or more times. CDR3 DNA: TGCGCCAGCAGCCGAGGTCTGCCTGACAATGAGCAGTTCTTC. Translation: CASSRGLPDNEQFF. V gene TRBV4-1 combines with J gene TRBJ2-1; no reliable D call. The CDR3 contains 14 residues. Germline CDR1 MGHRA, CDR2 YSYEKL. V was trimmed by 4 bases and J by 5 bases, leaving 12 bases between them.

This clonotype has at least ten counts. For the CDR3, the DNA is TGTGCCAGCAGCAGACGCCAGGACGGTGAAAAACTGTTTTTT. Its translation: CASSRRQDGEKLFF. V is TRBV6-1 and J is TRBJ1-4, with D hard to call. Germline CDR1 is MNHNS and CDR2 is SASEGT. V was trimmed by 6 bases and J by 7 bases, leaving 15 bases between them. The CDR3 extends over 14 amino acids.

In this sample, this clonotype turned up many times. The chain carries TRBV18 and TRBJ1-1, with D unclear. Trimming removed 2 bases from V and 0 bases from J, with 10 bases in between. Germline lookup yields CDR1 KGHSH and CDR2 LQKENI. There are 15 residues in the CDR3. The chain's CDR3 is CASSPEEFMNTEAFF. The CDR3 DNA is TGTGCCAGCTCACCAGAGGAGTTCATGAACACTGAAGCTTTCTTT.

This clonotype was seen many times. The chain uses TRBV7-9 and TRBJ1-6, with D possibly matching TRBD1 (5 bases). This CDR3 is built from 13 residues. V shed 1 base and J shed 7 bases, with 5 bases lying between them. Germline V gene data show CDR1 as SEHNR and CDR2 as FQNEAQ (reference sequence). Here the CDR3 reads CASSLGQNSPLHF. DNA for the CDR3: TGTGCCAGCAGCTTAGGACAGAATTCACCCCTCCACTTT.

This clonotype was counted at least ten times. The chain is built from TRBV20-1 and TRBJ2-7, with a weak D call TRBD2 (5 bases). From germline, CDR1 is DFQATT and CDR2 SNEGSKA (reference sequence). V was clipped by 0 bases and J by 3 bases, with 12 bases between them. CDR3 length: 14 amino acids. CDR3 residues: CSARDLAILYEQYF. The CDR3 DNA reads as TGCAGTGCTAGAGATCTAGCAATTCTCTACGAGCAGTACTTC.

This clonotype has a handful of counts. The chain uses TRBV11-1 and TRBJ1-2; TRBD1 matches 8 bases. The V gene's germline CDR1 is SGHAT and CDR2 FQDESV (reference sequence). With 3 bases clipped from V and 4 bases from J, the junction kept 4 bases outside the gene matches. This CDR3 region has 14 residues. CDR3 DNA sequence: TGTGCCAGCAGCTTCCAGGGGGCTATCTATGGCTACACCTTC. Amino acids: CASSFQGAIYGYTF.

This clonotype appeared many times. The CDR3 DNA is TGTGCCAGCAGCTCGTCAGGGGACCCCGGGAAACTGTTTTTT. Translating it yields CASSSSGDPGKLFF. This chain links TRBV7-2 with TRBJ1-4; tentative D call: TRBD1 (6 bases). The CDR3 has 14 amino acids. CDR1 is SGHTA, CDR2 FQGNSA, per germline. Trimming removed 4 bases at V and 11 bases at J, with 17 bases between.

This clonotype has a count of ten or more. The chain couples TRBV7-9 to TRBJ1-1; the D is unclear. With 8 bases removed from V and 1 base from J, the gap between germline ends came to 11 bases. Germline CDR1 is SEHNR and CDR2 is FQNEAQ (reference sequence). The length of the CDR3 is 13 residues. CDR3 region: CASGYRENTEAFF. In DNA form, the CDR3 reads TGTGCCAGCGGCTATCGGGAGAACACTGAAGCTTTCTTT.

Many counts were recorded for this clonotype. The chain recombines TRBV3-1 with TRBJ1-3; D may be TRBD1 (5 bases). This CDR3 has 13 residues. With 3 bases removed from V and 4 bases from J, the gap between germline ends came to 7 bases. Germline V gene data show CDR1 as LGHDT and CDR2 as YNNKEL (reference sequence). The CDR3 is CASSQGQGNTIYF. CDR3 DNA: TGTGCCAGCAGCCAGGGGCAAGGAAACACCATATATTTT. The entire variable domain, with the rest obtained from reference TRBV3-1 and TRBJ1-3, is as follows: DTAVSQTPKYLVTQMGNDKSIKCEQNLGHDTMYWYKQDSKKFLKIMFSYNNKELIINETVPNRFSPKSPDKAHLNLHINSLELGDSAVYFCASSQGQGNTIYFGEGSWLTVV.

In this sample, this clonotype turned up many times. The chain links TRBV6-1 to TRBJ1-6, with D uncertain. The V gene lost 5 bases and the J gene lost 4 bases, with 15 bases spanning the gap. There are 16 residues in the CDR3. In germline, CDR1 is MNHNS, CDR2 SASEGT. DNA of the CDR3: TGTGCCAGCAGTAAGCTGGACGGCCCTTATAATTCACCCCTCCACTTT. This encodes CASSKLDGPYNSPLHF.

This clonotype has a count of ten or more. The chain's CDR3 is CSVRGETQYF. The CDR3 coding sequence is TGCAGCGTTCGTGGTGAGACCCAGTACTTC. The chain has TRBV29-1 and TRBJ2-5, with unresolved D. V was clipped by 5 bases and J by 5 bases, with 6 bases between them. Germline-derived CDR1 and CDR2 are SQVTM and ANQGSEA. This CDR3 comprises 10 residues.

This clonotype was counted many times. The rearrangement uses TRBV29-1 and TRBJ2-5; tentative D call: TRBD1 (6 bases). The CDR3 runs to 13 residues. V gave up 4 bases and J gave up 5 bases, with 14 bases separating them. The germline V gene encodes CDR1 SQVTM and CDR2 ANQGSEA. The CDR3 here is CSVGTGRGETQYF. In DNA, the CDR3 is TGCAGCGTTGGTACAGGGCGCGGGGAGACCCAGTACTTC.

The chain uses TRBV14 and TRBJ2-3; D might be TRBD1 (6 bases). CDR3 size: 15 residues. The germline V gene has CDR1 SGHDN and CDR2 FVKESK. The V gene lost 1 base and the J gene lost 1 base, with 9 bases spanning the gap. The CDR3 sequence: CASSQAGAGTDTQYF. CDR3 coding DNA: TGTGCCAGCAGCCAAGCAGGGGCTGGCACAGATACGCAGTATTTT.

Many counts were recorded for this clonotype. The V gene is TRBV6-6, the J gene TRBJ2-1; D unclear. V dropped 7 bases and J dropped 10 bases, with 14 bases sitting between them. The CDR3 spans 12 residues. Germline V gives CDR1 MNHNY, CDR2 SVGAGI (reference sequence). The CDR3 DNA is TGTGCCAGCAATCTGGGTGGATCCGAGCAGTTCTTC. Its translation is CASNLGGSEQFF.

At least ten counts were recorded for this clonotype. The CDR3 region has the DNA TGCGCCAGCAGCTGGACAGGTAGCACTGAAGCTTTCTTT. Translated: CASSWTGSTEAFF. The chain uses TRBV5-1 and TRBJ1-1, with 7 bases matching TRBD1. The J segment lost 4 bases and the V segment lost 3 bases, leaving 3 bases of the junction unmatched. CDR3 size: 13 residues. Germline V CDR1 and CDR2: SGHRS, YFSETQ.

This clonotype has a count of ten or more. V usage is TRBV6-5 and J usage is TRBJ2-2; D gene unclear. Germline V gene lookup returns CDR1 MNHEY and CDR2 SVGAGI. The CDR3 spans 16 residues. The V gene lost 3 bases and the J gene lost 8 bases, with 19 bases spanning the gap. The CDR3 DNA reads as TGTGCCAGCAGTTATTCGGAGCCGTCTGAGTCTGGGGAGCTGTTTTTT. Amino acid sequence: CASSYSEPSESGELFF.

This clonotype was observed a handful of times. CDR3 sequence: CSVEGAGPWQSYEQYF. For the CDR3, the DNA is TGCAGCGTTGAAGGGGCGGGACCCTGGCAATCCTACGAGCAGTACTTC. The chain has TRBV29-1 and TRBJ2-7; D perhaps matches TRBD2 (6 bases). CDR3 length: 16 amino acids. CDR1 is SQVTM and CDR2 is ANQGSEA in the germline V gene. V lost 1 base, J lost 1 base, and 17 bases lay in between.

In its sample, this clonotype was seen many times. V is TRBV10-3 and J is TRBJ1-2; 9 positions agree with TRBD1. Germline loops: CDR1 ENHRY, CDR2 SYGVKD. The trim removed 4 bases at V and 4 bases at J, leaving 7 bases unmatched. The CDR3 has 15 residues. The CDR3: CAISVPTTGGYGYTF. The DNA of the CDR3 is TGTGCCATCAGTGTCCCAACGACAGGGGGCTATGGCTACACCTTC.

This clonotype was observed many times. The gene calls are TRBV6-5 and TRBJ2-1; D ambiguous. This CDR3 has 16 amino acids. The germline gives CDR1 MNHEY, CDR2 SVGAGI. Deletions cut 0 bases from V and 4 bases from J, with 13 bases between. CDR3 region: CASSYSILDAYNEQFF. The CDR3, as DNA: TGTGCCAGCAGTTACTCGATTCTGGACGCTTACAATGAGCAGTTCTTC.